This T cell receptor (beta chain) is from a study of blood T cell repertoires in COVID-19. This clone was seen just once. The method was immunoSEQ multiplex PCR; TCRdb's version includes in-frame clones alone and lacks a portion of them. Of some 90,000 clones detected, more than 75% appear once; the ten largest clones hold about 25%. V gave up 3 bases and J gave up 2 bases; unmatched junction bases: 10. The CDR3 runs 17 residues. The sequence came from a human donor in a cohort sampled during active COVID-19. The V call is TRBV23-1, the J call TRBJ2-5; 9 bases fit TRBD1. TRBV23-1 has ORF status, its function being uncertain. The sequencing sample was made of peripheral blood. The CDR3 sequence: CASSHPDRGFLQETQYF. The CDR3 nucleotides read TGCGCCAGCAGTCACCCGGACAGGGGCTTTTTGCAAGAGACCCAGTACTTC.